These 12 T cell receptor beta chains came from one sample sequenced in a study of blood T cell repertoires in COVID-19. Only in-frame clones appear in the TCRdb table, and some are missing; sequencing was by immunoSEQ multiplex PCR. The data hold approximately 85,000 clones, with about 81% observed a single time. Sequenced: peripheral blood. The receptors were gathered from a human donor in a cohort sampled during active COVID-19.

The chain links TRBV5-6 to TRBJ1-4, with a possible D match to TRBD1 (5 bases). Germline V lookup: CDR1 SGHDT, CDR2 YYEEEE. CDR3 length equals 14 residues. V lost 4 bases, J lost 10 bases, and 17 bases lay in between. CDR3 residues: CASSPQALEGKLFF. The CDR3, as DNA: TGTGCCAGCAGCCCACAGGCCTTGGAGGGAAAACTGTTTTTT.

This clone has only a few counts. The chain has TRBV18 and TRBJ2-7; TRBD1 matches at 10 bases. Germline V lookup: CDR1 KGHSH, CDR2 LQKENI. Unmatched junction bases numbered 4, after V lost 5 bases and J lost 0 bases. The CDR3 is 15 amino acids. The CDR3 region is CASSSGQGSSYEQYF. The CDR3 DNA reads TGTGCCAGCTCATCGGGACAGGGGTCCTCCTACGAGCAGTACTTC.

The chain has TRBV27 and TRBJ1-1; 9 bases line up with TRBD1. CDR1 is MNHEY and CDR2 is SMNVEV in the germline V gene (reference sequence). The CDR3 consists of 13 residues. Germline trimming cut 9 bases from V and 0 bases from J; bases unmatched to any gene: 2. In DNA, the CDR3 is TGTGCCAGACGACAGGGGGTGAACACTGAAGCTTTCTTT. As protein: CARRQGVNTEAFF.

The CDR3 region is CASSLARAVNQPQHF. The DNA of the CDR3 is TGTGCCAGCAGCTTAGCGAGGGCAGTAAATCAGCCCCAGCATTTT. The J gene is TRBJ1-5, the V gene TRBV7-8; D gene ambiguous. V was shortened by 0 bases and J by 4 bases, with 10 bases between the two germline ends. CDR3 size: 15 residues. CDR1 SGHVS and CDR2 FQNEAQ come from the germline V gene. The full variable domain, completed using reference TRBV7-8 and TRBJ1-5, is GAGVSQSPRYKVAKRGQDVALRCDPISGHVSLFWYQQALGQGPEFLTYFQNEAQLDKSGLPSDRFFAERPEGSVSTLKIQRTQQEDSAVYLCASSLARAVNQPQHFGDGTRLSIL.

The rearrangement uses TRBV7-9 and TRBJ1-4, with a possible D match to TRBD1 (5 bases). V lost 4 bases and J 5 bases, leaving 14 bases between the germline ends. CDR3 length: 15 amino acids. Germline V lookup: CDR1 SEHNR, CDR2 FQNEAQ (reference sequence). Here the CDR3 reads CASSYGAGGNEKLFF. The CDR3 DNA is TGTGCCAGCAGCTATGGGGCGGGAGGAAATGAAAAACTGTTTTTT.

V is TRBV3-1 (or the pseudogene TRBV3-2) and J is TRBJ1-1; possibly TRBD1 for D (6 bases). The CDR3 has 15 amino acids. The V end lost 6 bases, the J end lost 3 bases, and 17 bases lay between the germline ends. Germline loops: CDR1 LGHDT, CDR2 YNNKEL (reference sequence). CDR3: CASSRSPTGYTEAFF. CDR3 DNA sequence: TGTGCCAGCAGTCGTTCACCTACAGGGTACACTGAAGCTTTCTTT.

The genes are TRBV25-1 and TRBJ1-4, with 10 bases matching TRBD1. V shed 5 bases, J shed 8 bases, and the junction held 14 bases outside the gene matches. CDR3 length: 17 residues. Germline lookup yields CDR1 MGHDK and CDR2 SYGVNS. CDR3 DNA: TGTGCCAGCAGTCTAAGCTCGGGGGGACAGGGGAAGGAAAAACTGTTTTTT. This sequence encodes CASSLSSGGQGKEKLFF.

The rearrangement joins TRBV12-3 or TRBV12-4 to TRBJ1-5; no definite D call. The CDR3 has 12 amino acids. V shed 3 bases and J shed 7 bases, with 7 bases lying between them. Here the CDR3 DNA reads TGTGCCAGCAGTTTTTCCGGGCAGCCCCAGCATTTT. It codes for CASSFSGQPQHF.

The V and J genes are TRBV6-6 and TRBJ1-5, with D hard to call. The CDR3 loop spans 16 amino acids. CDR1 is MNHNY and CDR2 is SVGAGI in the germline V gene (reference sequence). V lost 0 bases, J lost 0 bases, and 9 bases lay in between. Written as DNA, the CDR3 is TGTGCCAGCAGTTACTCTGGGCAGAATAGCAATCAGCCCCAGCATTTT. It is translated as CASSYSGQNSNQPQHF.

The chain carries TRBV3-1 (or the pseudogene TRBV3-2) and TRBJ1-3; D perhaps matches TRBD1 (6 bases). The CDR3 spans 18 residues. V dropped 2 bases and J dropped 4 bases, with 21 bases sitting between them. Germline CDR1 and CDR2: LGHDT and YNNKEL (reference sequence). CDR3 nucleotide sequence: TGTGCCAGCAGCCAAAACTACCAGGGGCCGGCGAAGGGAAACACCATATATTTT. Translation gives CASSQNYQGPAKGNTIYF.

V usage is TRBV7-9 and J usage is TRBJ1-1; maybe TRBD1 (6 bases). The V end was cut by 8 bases, the J end by 1 base, with 11 bases between. Germline-derived CDR1 and CDR2 are SEHNR and FQNEAQ (reference sequence). This CDR3 is 13 amino acids long. The CDR3 spells CASRGQRNTEAFF. The CDR3 region has the DNA TGTGCCAGCCGTGGACAGCGGAACACTGAAGCTTTCTTT.

Turning to this clone: Other DNA sequences of this sample code for an identical CDR3. V and J are TRBV5-1 and TRBJ2-7; maybe TRBD2 (5 bases). CDR3 length: 14 residues. Per germline, CDR1 SGHRS and CDR2 YFSETQ. V lost 5 bases and J lost 5, with 17 bases in between. The CDR3 DNA is TGCGCCAGCAGTTCAGGACTGGCCCCCCACGAGCAGTACTTC. It encodes CASSSGLAPHEQYF.